The next 19 T cell receptor beta chains were all read from a single sample in a study of blood T cell repertoires in COVID-19. Data came from immunoSEQ multiplex PCR; TCRdb stores just in-frame clones and leaves some out. The repertoire holds roughly 160,000 clones, with under 85% as singletons. The sample consisted of peripheral blood. The receptors shown here come from a man older than 75 with COVID-19, enrolled during active disease.

The chain joins TRBV6-1 to TRBJ1-3; the D is unclear. Germline loops: CDR1 MNHNS, CDR2 SASEGT. This CDR3 spans 15 amino acids. Trimming pared 0 bases from V and 0 bases from J, leaving 6 bases between. The CDR3 spells CASSEAENSGNTIYF. The CDR3 region has the DNA TGTGCCAGCAGTGAAGCGGAGAACTCTGGAAACACCATATATTTT.

This chain connects TRBV19 to TRBJ2-7; D is ambiguous. CDR1 is LNHDA and CDR2 is SQIVND in the germline V gene (reference sequence). The CDR3 is 15 residues long. Trimming cost V 1 base and J 0 bases, with 10 bases left between them. Written as DNA, the CDR3 is TGTGCCAGTAGTATAGGAGGCGGATACTCCTACGAGCAGTACTTC. Translation: CASSIGGGYSYEQYF.

CDR3: CASSQPLGGGEQYF. CDR3 nucleotides: TGCGCCAGCAGCCAACCGCTAGGGGGCGGCGAGCAGTACTTC. This chain connects TRBV5-1 to TRBJ2-7; 7 positions agree with TRBD1. V trimming: 4 bases; J trimming: 6 bases; junction bases outside the gene matches: 10. This CDR3 spans 14 amino acids. Germline V gene data show CDR1 as SGHRS and CDR2 as YFSETQ.

This rearrangement joins TRBV12-3 or TRBV12-4 to TRBJ1-6, with TRBD1 matching 7 bases. CDR3 length: 13 residues. The ends lost 5 bases at V and 11 bases at J; junction bases unmatched: 6. Here the CDR3 reads CASSPGQEAPLHF. For the CDR3, the DNA is TGTGCCAGCAGTCCAGGACAGGAAGCACCCCTCCACTTT.

This clone was seen a few times. The chain's CDR3 is CASSFYLLQEGHNQPQHF. The CDR3 coding sequence is TGTGCCAGCAGCTTTTACCTCCTACAGGAGGGTCACAATCAGCCCCAGCATTTT. The chain has TRBV12-1 and TRBJ1-5. TRBV12-1 is described as a pseudogene. CDR3 length: 18 amino acids.

The chain employs TRBV6-5 and TRBJ2-1; TRBD2 agrees at 12 bases. V dropped 6 bases and J dropped 7; count of bases not matched to a gene: 7. The CDR3 consists of 15 residues. The germline V gene encodes CDR1 MNHEY and CDR2 SVGAGI. For the CDR3, the DNA is TGTGCCAGCAGACAAACTAGCGGGGGGATAAATGAGCAGTTCTTC. It yields the protein CASRQTSGGINEQFF.

The chain carries TRBV28 and TRBJ1-4; a weak D match, TRBD1 (6 bases). This CDR3 is built from 16 residues. Germline assignment: CDR1 MDHEN and CDR2 SYDVKM. With 4 bases removed from V and 3 bases from J, the gap between germline ends came to 15 bases. CDR3 residues: CASSSAGAGSNEKLFF. The CDR3 DNA reads TGTGCCAGCAGTTCAGCAGGGGCGGGTTCTAATGAAAAACTGTTTTTT. Drawing the rest from reference TRBV28 and TRBJ1-4, the complete variable domain is DVKVTQSSRYLVKRTGEKVFLECVQDMDHENMFWYRQDPGLGLRLIYFSYDVKMKEKGDIPEGYSVSREKKERFSLILESASTNQTSMYLCASSSAGAGSNEKLFFGSGTQLSVL.

This clone was counted a single time. The chain carries TRBV10-3 and TRBJ2-5; 10 bases fit TRBD1. CDR3 length equals 14 residues. The V segment lost 5 bases and the J segment 2 bases; nucleotides outside the gene matches: 2. CDR1 is ENHRY and CDR2 is SYGVKD in the germline V gene. The CDR3 protein is CAISLGQGQETQYF. The DNA of the CDR3 is TGTGCCATCAGTCTGGGACAGGGGCAAGAGACCCAGTACTTC.

The chain carries TRBV6-5 and TRBJ2-1; 9 positions agree with TRBD2. V was clipped by 7 bases and J by 4 bases; unmatched bases: 2. Germline CDR1 and CDR2: MNHEY and SVGAGI. CDR3 length equals 13 residues. The CDR3, as DNA: TGTGCCAGCACGCTAGCGGGGTACAATGAGCAGTTCTTC. Protein product: CASTLAGYNEQFF.

The chain employs TRBV6-1 and TRBJ1-1, with D tentatively TRBD1 (6 bases). Looked up from germline, CDR1 is MNHNS and CDR2 is SASEGT. Trimming removed 1 base at V and 11 bases at J, with 11 bases between. CDR3 length: 12 amino acids. CDR3 DNA sequence: TGTGCCAGCAGTGAAGGGGGGCCAGGGGCTTTCTTT. It is translated as CASSEGGPGAFF.

This clone has only a few counts. This chain uses TRBV19 with TRBJ1-1; D perhaps matches TRBD1 (6 bases). V lost 5 bases to trimming and J lost 7 bases, with 20 bases between them. This CDR3 spans 15 amino acids. Germline CDR1 LNHDA, CDR2 SQIVND (reference sequence). DNA of the CDR3: TGTGCCAGTAGTCCCGCGAGGGCGGCCAGGGGTGAAGCTTTCTTT. As protein: CASSPARAARGEAFF.

This chain links TRBV5-1 with TRBJ1-6; D is perhaps TRBD1 (5 bases). The CDR3 runs to 16 residues. V dropped 4 bases and J dropped 0 bases, with 11 bases sitting between them. Germline lookup yields CDR1 SGHRS and CDR2 YFSETQ. In DNA form, the CDR3 reads TGCGCCAGCAGCCAGACAGCTGTCTCCTATAATTCACCCCTCCACTTT. Its translation: CASSQTAVSYNSPLHF. Full variable domain (outside the CDR3, taken from reference TRBV5-1 and TRBJ1-6): KAGVTQTPRYLIKTRGQQVTLSCSPISGHRSVSWYQQTPGQGLQFLFEYFSETQRNKGNFPGRFSGRQFSNSRSEMNVSTLELGDSALYLCASSQTAVSYNSPLHFGNGTRLTVT.

V is TRBV12-5 and J is TRBJ1-6; D gene uncertain. Trimming removed 4 bases from V and 8 bases from J, with 12 bases in between. The germline V gene encodes CDR1 LGHNT and CDR2 FRNRAP. The CDR3 runs 14 residues. The CDR3 DNA reads as TGTGCTAGTGGTTCCCCGGAGGGAGATTCACCCCTCCACTTT. Protein sequence: CASGSPEGDSPLHF.

The chain links TRBV27 to TRBJ1-2; the match to TRBD1 covers 10 bases. The CDR3 contains 14 residues. Germline values: CDR1 MNHEY, CDR2 SMNVEV (reference sequence). The trim removed 7 bases at V and 4 bases at J, leaving 6 bases unmatched. This CDR3 is CASKGTGALYGYTF. The CDR3, as DNA: TGTGCCAGCAAAGGGACAGGGGCCCTCTATGGCTACACCTTC.

The chain links TRBV19 to TRBJ2-7; a possible D gene is TRBD1 (5 bases). The V gene lost 6 bases and the J gene lost 2 bases, with 14 bases spanning the gap. Germline CDR1 LNHDA, CDR2 SQIVND (reference sequence). CDR3 size: 14 residues. The CDR3 nucleotides read TGTGCCAGTAGGCCGACAGCTACCACCTACGAGCAGTACTTC. This translates into CASRPTATTYEQYF.

The chain uses TRBV2 and TRBJ2-2; TRBD2 agrees at 7 bases. J gave up 6 bases and V 2 bases, and 3 bases lay outside the gene matches. This CDR3 spans 14 amino acids. The germline V gene has CDR1 SNHLY and CDR2 FYNNEI. The CDR3 nucleotides read TGTGCCAGCAGTGAATTGGGGGGGGCCGGGGAGCTGTTTTTT. Protein: CASSELGGAGELFF.

The chain couples TRBV5-1 to TRBJ2-5, with D maybe TRBD2 (7 bases). This CDR3 has 16 amino acids. Germline lookup yields CDR1 SGHRS and CDR2 YFSETQ. V lost 0 bases and J lost 2, with 14 bases in between. The CDR3 nucleotides are TGCGCCAGCAGCTTGGGAAGTGGGAGGGGGCAAGAGACCCAGTACTTC. It translates to CASSLGSGRGQETQYF.

Notes on this clone: At one end the junction does not follow the germline gene, possibly because of a read error. The chain uses TRBV19 and TRBJ1-1, with 7 positions matching TRBD1. The CDR3 runs 10 residues. Looked up from germline, CDR1 is LNHDA and CDR2 is SQIVND (reference sequence). The CDR3 region is CASSTDRLTF. The CDR3 DNA reads TGTGCCAGTAGTACGGACAGGCTGACCTTT.

The J gene is TRBJ2-3, the V gene TRBV28, with TRBD2 identical over 9 bases. CDR1 is MDHEN, CDR2 SYDVKM, per germline. This CDR3 contains 15 residues. The trim removed 5 bases at V and 5 bases at J, leaving 8 bases unmatched. The DNA for the CDR3 is TGTGCCAGCAGTCCGGCGGGGGGGCTCGGAGATACGCAGTATTTT. This sequence encodes CASSPAGGLGDTQYF.